The sequence of this TCR beta chain was determined in a study of neurological immune-mediated disorders. Study conclusions and caveats: The study phylogenetically grouped the repertoires of 18 of 34 multiple sclerosis patients into one related-CDR3 cluster, a possible signature. There was no association between the multiple sclerosis repertoire cluster and any clinical or MRI feature.

This clonotype was seen many times. Its antigen remains unknown. 5'RACE with 10-nucleotide random UMIs generated the cDNA. TCRdb itself ran the 5' RACE reads through MiXCR, one entry per CDR3 protein. This sample yields about 74,000 distinct CDR3 sequences, of which roughly 5.6% are seen a single time; approximately 7.4% belongs to the top ten. The V gene's germline CDR1 is KGHDR and CDR2 SFDVKD. The CDR3 is 14 residues long. J gave up 5 bases and V 7 bases, and 3 bases lay outside the gene matches. Specimen: PBMCs. The genes are TRBV24-1 and TRBJ2-2; 10 nucleotides agree with TRBD1. The clonotype comes from a man between 18 and 29 years old with multiple sclerosis. The CDR3 reads CATRPGQGTGELFF. CDR3 nucleotide sequence: TGTGCCACCAGACCGGGACAGGGGACCGGGGAGCTGTTTTTT.